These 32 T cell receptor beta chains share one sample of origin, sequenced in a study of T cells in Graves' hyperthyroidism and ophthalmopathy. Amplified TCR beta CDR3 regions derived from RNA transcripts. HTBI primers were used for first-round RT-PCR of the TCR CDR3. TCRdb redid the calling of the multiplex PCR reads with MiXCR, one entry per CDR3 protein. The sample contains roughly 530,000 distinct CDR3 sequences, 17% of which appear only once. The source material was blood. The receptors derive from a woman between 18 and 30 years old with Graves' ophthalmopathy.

This chain's CDR3 is CASSYSEGRLGITYEQYF. The CDR3 DNA reads as TGTGCCAGCAGTTACTCGGAGGGGCGCCTAGGAATCACCTACGAGCAGTACTTC. The rearrangement uses TRBV28 and TRBJ2-7; TRBD2 might be the D (6 bases). The germline V gene has CDR1 MDHEN and CDR2 SYDVKM. CDR3 length: 18 amino acids. Trimming pared 4 bases from V and 2 bases from J, leaving 24 bases between.

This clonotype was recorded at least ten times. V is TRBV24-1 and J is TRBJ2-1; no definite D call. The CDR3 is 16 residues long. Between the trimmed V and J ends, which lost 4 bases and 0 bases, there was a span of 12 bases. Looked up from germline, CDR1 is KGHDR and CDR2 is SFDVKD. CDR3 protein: CATSDADWSSYNEQFF. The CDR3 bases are TGTGCCACCAGTGACGCCGACTGGAGCTCCTACAATGAGCAGTTCTTC.

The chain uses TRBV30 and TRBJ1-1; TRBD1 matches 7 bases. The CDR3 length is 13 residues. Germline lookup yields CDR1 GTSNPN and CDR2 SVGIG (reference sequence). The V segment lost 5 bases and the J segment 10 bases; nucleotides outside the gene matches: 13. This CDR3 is CAWYQGGAASAFF. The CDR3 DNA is TGTGCCTGGTATCAGGGGGGAGCCGCCTCAGCTTTCTTT.

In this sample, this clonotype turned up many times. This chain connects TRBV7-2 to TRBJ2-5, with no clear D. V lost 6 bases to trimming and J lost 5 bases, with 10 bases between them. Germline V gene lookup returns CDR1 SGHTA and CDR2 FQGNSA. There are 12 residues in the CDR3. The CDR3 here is CASSLKRETQYF. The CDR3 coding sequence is TGTGCCAGCAGTTTAAAGAGGGAGACCCAGTACTTC.

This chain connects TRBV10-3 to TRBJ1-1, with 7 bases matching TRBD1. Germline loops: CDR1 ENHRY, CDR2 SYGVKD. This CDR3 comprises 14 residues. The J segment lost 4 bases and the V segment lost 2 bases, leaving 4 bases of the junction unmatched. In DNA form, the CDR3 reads TGTGCCATCAGTGAGCGGGCAGGGGGCACTGAAGCTTTCTTT. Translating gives CAISERAGGTEAFF.

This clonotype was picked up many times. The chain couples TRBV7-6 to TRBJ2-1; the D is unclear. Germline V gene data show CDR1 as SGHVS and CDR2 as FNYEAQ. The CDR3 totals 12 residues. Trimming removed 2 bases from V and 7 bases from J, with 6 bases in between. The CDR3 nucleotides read TGTGCCAGCAGCTTAATAGCAAATGAGCAGTTCTTC. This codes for CASSLIANEQFF.

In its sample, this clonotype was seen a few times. The CDR3 loop reads CASSPDIRFNQPQHF. The CDR3 DNA reads as TGTGCCAGCAGTCCCGATATACGATTCAATCAGCCCCAGCATTTT. This rearrangement joins TRBV28 to TRBJ1-5; no firm D call. The CDR3 is made up of 15 amino acids. CDR1 and CDR2 (germline): MDHEN, SYDVKM. Trimming took off 5 bases at V and 3 bases at J, with 14 bases between the two ends.

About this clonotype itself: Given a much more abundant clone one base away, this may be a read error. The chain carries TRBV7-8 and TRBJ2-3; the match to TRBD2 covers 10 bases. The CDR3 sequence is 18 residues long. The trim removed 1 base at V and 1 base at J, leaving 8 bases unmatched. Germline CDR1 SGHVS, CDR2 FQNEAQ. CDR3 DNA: TGTGCCAGCAGCTTAGACCTAGCGGGGGTGCTTGGCACAGATACGCAGTATTTT. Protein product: CASSLDLAGVLGTDTQYF.

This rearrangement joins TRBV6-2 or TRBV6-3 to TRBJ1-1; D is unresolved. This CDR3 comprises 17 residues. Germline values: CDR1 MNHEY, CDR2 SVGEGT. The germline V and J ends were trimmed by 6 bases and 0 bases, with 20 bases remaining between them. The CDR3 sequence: CASRPAETRGVNTEAFF. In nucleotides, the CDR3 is TGTGCCAGCAGACCCGCCGAGACACGCGGGGTGAACACTGAAGCTTTCTTT.

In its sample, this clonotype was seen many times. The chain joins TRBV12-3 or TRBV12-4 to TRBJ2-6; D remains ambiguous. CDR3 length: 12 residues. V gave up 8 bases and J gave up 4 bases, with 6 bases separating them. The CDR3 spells CASGRGANVLTF. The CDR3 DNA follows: TGTGCCAGCGGAAGGGGGGCCAACGTCCTGACTTTC.

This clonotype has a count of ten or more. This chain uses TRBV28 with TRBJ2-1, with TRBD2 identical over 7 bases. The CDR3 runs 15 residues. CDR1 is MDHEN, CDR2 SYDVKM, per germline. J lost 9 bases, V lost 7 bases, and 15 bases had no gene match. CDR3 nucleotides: TGTGCCAGCACCTTGGGACCCGCAGGGAGGGGTGAGCAGTTCTTC. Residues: CASTLGPAGRGEQFF.

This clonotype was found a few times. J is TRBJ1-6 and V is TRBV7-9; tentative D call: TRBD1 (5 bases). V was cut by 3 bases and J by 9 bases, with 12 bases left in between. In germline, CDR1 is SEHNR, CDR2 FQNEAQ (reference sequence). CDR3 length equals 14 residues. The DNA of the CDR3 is TGTGCCAGCAGCTTTGCAGGGCAGGCTTCACCCCTCCACTTT. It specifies CASSFAGQASPLHF.

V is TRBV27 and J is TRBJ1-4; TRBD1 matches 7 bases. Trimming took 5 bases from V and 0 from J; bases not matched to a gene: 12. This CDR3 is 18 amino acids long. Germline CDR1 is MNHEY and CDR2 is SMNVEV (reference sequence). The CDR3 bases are TGTGCCAGCAGTGTAGGGGGCTCCCCTTATTCAACTAATGAAAAACTGTTTTTT. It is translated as CASSVGGSPYSTNEKLFF.

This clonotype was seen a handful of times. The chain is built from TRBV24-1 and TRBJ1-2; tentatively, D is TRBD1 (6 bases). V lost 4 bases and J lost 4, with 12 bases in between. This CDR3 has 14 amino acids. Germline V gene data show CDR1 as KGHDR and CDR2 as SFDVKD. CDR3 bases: TGTGCCACCAGTGACCCGGACAGATTCTATGGCTACACCTTC. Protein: CATSDPDRFYGYTF.

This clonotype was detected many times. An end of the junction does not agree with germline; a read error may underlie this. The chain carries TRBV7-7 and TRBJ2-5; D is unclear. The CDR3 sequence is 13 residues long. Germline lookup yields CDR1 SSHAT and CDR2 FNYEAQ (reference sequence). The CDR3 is CASSLYPRETQYF. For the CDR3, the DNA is TGTGCTAGCAGCTTATATCCGAGAGAGACCCAGTACTTC.

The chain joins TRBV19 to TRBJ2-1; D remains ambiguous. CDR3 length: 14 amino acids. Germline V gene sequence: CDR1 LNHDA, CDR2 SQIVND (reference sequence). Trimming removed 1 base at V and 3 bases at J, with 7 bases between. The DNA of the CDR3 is TGTGCCAGTAGTATAGGGAGCGACTACAATGAGCAGTTCTTC. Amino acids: CASSIGSDYNEQFF. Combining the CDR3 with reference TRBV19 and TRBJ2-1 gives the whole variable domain DGGITQSPKYLFRKEGQNVTLSCEQNLNHDAMYWYRQDPGQGLRLIYYSQIVNDFQKGDIAEGYSVSREKKESFPLTVTSAQKNPTAFYLCASSIGSDYNEQFFGPGTRLTVL.

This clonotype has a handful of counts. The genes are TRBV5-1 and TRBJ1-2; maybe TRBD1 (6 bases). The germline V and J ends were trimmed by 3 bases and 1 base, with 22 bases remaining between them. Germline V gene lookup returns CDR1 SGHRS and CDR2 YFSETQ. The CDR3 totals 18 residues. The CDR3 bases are TGCGCCAGCAGCTCCCTAACGGGGGGGGCCGCCTATAACTATGGCTACACCTTC. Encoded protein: CASSSLTGGAAYNYGYTF.

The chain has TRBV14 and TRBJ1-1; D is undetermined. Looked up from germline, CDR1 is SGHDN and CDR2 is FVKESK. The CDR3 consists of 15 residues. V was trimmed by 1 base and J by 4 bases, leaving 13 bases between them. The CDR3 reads CASSQVVGSGTEAFF. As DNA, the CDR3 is TGTGCCAGCAGCCAAGTAGTCGGAAGTGGCACTGAAGCTTTCTTT. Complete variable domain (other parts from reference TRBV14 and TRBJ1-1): EAGVTQFPSHSVIEKGQTVTLRCDPISGHDNLYWYRRVMGKEIKFLLHFVKESKQDESGMPNNRFLAERTGGTYSTLKVQPAELEDSGVYFCASSQVVGSGTEAFFGQGTRLTVV.

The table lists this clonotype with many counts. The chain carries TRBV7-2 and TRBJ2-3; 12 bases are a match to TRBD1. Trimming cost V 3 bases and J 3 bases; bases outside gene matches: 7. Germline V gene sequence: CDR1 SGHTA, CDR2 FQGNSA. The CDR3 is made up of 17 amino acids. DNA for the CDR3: TGTGCCAGCAGCTTGGTGGGACAGGGGGCACGGACAGATACGCAGTATTTT. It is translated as CASSLVGQGARTDTQYF.

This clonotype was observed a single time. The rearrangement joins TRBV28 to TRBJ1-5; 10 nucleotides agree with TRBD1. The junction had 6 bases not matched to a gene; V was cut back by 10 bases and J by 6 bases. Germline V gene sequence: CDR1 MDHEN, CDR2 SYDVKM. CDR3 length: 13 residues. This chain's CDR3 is CATKGQGSQPQHF. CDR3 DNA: TGTGCCACTAAGGGACAGGGGAGTCAGCCCCAGCATTTT.

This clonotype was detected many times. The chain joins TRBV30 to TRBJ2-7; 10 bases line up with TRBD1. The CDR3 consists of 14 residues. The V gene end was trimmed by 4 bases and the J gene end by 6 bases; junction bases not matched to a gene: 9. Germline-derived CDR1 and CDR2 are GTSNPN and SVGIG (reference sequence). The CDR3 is CAWTPGTGDTEQYF. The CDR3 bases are TGTGCCTGGACACCCGGGACAGGGGATACCGAGCAGTACTTC.

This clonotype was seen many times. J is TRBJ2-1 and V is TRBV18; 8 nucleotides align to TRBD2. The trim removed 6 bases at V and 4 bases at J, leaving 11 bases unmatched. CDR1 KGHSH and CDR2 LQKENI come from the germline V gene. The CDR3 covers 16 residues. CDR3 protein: CASSRTSLSSYNEQFF. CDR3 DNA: TGTGCCAGCTCGAGGACTAGCCTCTCCTCTTACAATGAGCAGTTCTTC. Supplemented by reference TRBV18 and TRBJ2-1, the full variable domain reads NAGVMQNPRHLVRRRGQEARLRCSPMKGHSHVYWYRQLPEEGLKFMVYLQKENIIDESGMPKERFSAEFPKEGPSILRIQQVVRGDSAAYFCASSRTSLSSYNEQFFGPGTRLTVL.

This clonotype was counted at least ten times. The CDR3 DNA reads TGCAGTGCTAGGTGGGGACAGGGGTTCAATGAGCAGTTCTTC. Protein: CSARWGQGFNEQFF. The chain couples TRBV20-1 to TRBJ2-1; 10 nucleotides align to TRBD1. The CDR3 is 14 residues long. Germline trimming cut 3 bases from V and 6 bases from J; bases unmatched to any gene: 5. CDR1 is DFQATT and CDR2 is SNEGSKA in the germline V gene (reference sequence).

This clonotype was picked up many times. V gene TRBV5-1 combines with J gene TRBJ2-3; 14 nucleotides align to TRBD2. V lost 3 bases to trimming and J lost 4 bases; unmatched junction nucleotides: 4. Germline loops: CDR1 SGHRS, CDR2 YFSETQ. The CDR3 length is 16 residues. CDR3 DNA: TGCGCCAGCAGCTCGGCGGGACTAGCGGGAGCAGATACGCAGTATTTT. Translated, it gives CASSSAGLAGADTQYF.

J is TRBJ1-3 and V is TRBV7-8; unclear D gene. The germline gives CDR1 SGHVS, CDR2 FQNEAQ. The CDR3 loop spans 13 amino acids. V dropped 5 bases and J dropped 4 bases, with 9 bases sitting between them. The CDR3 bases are TGTGCCAGCAGCCCCCGAGGGGGAAACACCATATATTTT. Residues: CASSPRGGNTIYF.

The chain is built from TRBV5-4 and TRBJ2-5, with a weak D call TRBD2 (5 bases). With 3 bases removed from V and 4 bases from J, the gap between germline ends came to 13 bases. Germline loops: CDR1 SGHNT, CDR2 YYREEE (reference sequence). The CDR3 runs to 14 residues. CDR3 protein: CASSSRVVAETQYF. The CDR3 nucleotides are TGTGCCAGCAGCTCGCGGGTGGTTGCAGAGACCCAGTACTTC.

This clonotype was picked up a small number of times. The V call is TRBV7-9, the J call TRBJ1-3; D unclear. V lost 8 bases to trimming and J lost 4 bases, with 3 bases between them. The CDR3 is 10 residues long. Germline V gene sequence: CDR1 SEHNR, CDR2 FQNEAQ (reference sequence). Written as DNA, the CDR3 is TGTGCCAGCGCGGGAAACACCATATATTTT. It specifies CASAGNTIYF.

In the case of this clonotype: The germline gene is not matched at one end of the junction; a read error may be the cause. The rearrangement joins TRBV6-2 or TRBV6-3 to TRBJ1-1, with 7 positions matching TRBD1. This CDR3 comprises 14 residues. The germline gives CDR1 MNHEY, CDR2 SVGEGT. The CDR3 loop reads CAGSWTGMNTEAFF. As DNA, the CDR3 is TGTGCCGGCAGTTGGACAGGAATGAACACTGAAGCTTTCTTT.

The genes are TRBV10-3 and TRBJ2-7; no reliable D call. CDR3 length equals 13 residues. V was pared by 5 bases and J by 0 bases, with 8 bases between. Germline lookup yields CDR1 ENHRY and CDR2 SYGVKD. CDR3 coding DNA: TGTGCCATCAGTATCCTGGACTCCTACGAGCAGTACTTC. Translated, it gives CAISILDSYEQYF.

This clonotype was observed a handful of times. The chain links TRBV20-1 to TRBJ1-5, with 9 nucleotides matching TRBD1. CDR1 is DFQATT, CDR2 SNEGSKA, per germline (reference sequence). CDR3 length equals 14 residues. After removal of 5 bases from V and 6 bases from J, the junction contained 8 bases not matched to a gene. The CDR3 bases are TGCAGTGCTGAGGGACAGGGTCGGGGTCAGCCCCAGCATTTT. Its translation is CSAEGQGRGQPQHF.

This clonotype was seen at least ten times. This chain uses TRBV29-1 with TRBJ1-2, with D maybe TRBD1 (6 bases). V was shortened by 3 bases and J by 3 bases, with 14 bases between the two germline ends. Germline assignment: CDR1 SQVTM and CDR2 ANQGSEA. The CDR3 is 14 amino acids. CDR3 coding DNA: TGCAGCGTTGACGGCACAGGGTGGGACTATGGCTACACCTTC. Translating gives CSVDGTGWDYGYTF.

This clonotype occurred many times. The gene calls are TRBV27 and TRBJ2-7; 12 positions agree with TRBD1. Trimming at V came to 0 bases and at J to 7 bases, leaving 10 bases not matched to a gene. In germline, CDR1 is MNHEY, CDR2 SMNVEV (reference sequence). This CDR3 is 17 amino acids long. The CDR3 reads CASSLSSGDRGRWEQYF. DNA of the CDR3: TGTGCCAGCAGTTTATCATCAGGGGACAGGGGGCGATGGGAGCAGTACTTC.